This TCR beta chain is from a study of blood T cell repertoires in COVID-19. At the level of the study: Material from acute and convalescent COVID-19 was sourced from the United States, Italy and Spain. The cDNA or gDNA used as material had been derived from T cells, B-cell-depleted T cells, or PBMCs.

In the authors' workflow: Nucleated cell counts were estimated from reference gene primer amplification. Using immunoSEQ multiplex PCR, the repertoire was profiled, and TCRdb retains in-frame clones only, with some absent. That table supplies the V and J calls and clone size; D and trimming were determined from the DNA. Of hundreds of thousands of clones listed, 70% to 90% are singletons. The CDR3 runs 14 residues. Germline-derived CDR1 and CDR2 are SGHAT and FQNNGV. With 1 base removed from V and 3 bases from J, the gap between germline ends came to 10 bases. Sample: peripheral blood. The receptor comes from a woman aged 18-30 years who had recovered from COVID-19. The rearrangement links TRBV11-2 to TRBJ2-7, with D tentatively TRBD1 (6 bases). The CDR3 nucleotides are TGTGCCAGCAGCTTAGCCGAGGGGGACTACGAGCAGTACTTC. It is translated as CASSLAEGDYEQYF.